The 9 T cell receptor beta chains in this list originate from one sample, sequenced in a study of blood T cell repertoires in COVID-19. Clones were read by immunoSEQ multiplex PCR, and TCRdb kept only the in-frame ones, dropping some. The sample contains over 70,000 clones, less than 95% of which appear only once. The sample was peripheral blood. Every receptor here comes from a man in his late teens or twenties with COVID-19, enrolled during active disease.

The chain couples TRBV14 to TRBJ2-5, with D unclear. Germline V gene data show CDR1 as SGHDN and CDR2 as FVKESK. The V end was cut by 0 bases, the J end by 7 bases, with 9 bases between. The CDR3 runs 13 residues. CDR3 bases: TGTGCCAGCAGCCAAGACTACCCGGGGACCCAGTACTTC. It codes for CASSQDYPGTQYF. Based on the CDR3 plus reference TRBV14 and TRBJ2-5, the full variable domain is EAGVTQFPSHSVIEKGQTVTLRCDPISGHDNLYWYRRVMGKEIKFLLHFVKESKQDESGMPNNRFLAERTGGTYSTLKVQPAELEDSGVYFCASSQDYPGTQYFGPGTRLLVL.

This clone showed up just once. V gene TRBV9 combines with J gene TRBJ2-7; TRBD1 agrees at 7 bases. The V gene end was trimmed by 4 bases and the J gene end by 3 bases; junction bases not matched to a gene: 10. The CDR3 is 15 amino acids. Looked up from germline, CDR1 is SGDLS and CDR2 is YYNGEE. In DNA form, the CDR3 reads TGTGCCAGCAGCCCAGGGACAGCGACCAACTACGAGCAGTACTTC. Protein product: CASSPGTATNYEQYF.

The V and J genes are TRBV7-9 and TRBJ1-2; weak D call: TRBD1 (6 bases). CDR1 is SEHNR, CDR2 FQNEAQ, per germline (reference sequence). The ends were cut back, 1 base at V and 2 bases at J, with 11 bases in the middle. The CDR3 contains 15 residues. This CDR3 is CASSLVGRGNYGYTF. As DNA, the CDR3 is TGTGCCAGCAGCTTAGTAGGGAGGGGGAACTATGGCTACACCTTC.

This clone was counted a few times. The genes are TRBV28 and TRBJ1-1; 8 bases align to TRBD1. CDR1 is MDHEN and CDR2 is SYDVKM in the germline V gene. The CDR3 spans 15 residues. V trimming: 5 bases; J trimming: 4 bases; junction bases outside the gene matches: 9. This chain's CDR3 is CASSLKRTGSTEAFF. For the CDR3, the DNA is TGTGCCAGCAGTCTGAAAAGGACAGGGAGCACTGAAGCTTTCTTT.

This clone was observed a single time. The rearrangement links TRBV5-1 to TRBJ2-6; D uncertain. V was shortened by 1 base and J by 2 bases, with 4 bases between the two germline ends. CDR3 size: 14 residues. CDR1 is SGHRS and CDR2 is YFSETQ in the germline V gene. The CDR3 sequence is CASSLTAGANVLTF. In DNA form, the CDR3 reads TGCGCCAGCAGCTTGACTGCTGGGGCCAACGTCCTGACTTTC.

This sequence joins TRBV7-6 and TRBJ2-5, with a possible D match to TRBD2 (6 bases). CDR3 length: 14 residues. V dropped 3 bases and J dropped 6 bases, with 14 bases sitting between them. CDR1 is SGHVS and CDR2 is FNYEAQ in the germline V gene. DNA of the CDR3: TGTGCCAGCAGCTTCTCAAGACTAGAACAGACCCAGTACTTC. Translating it yields CASSFSRLEQTQYF.

V usage is TRBV11-2 and J usage is TRBJ1-2; D uncertain. CDR3 length: 12 amino acids. Trimming removed 1 base from V and 5 bases from J, with 5 bases in between. The germline gives CDR1 SGHAT, CDR2 FQNNGV. CDR3: CASSLGGYGYTF. Written as DNA, the CDR3 is TGTGCCAGCAGCTTAGGAGGATATGGCTACACCTTC.

The rearrangement uses TRBV30 and TRBJ1-5; D might be TRBD1 (5 bases). This CDR3 is built from 13 residues. Germline CDR1 and CDR2: GTSNPN and SVGIG (reference sequence). The germline V and J ends were trimmed by 1 base and 7 bases, with 11 bases remaining between them. The CDR3 here is CAWSELKGQPQHF. In DNA form, the CDR3 reads TGTGCCTGGAGTGAGCTTAAGGGGCAGCCCCAGCATTTT.

This chain connects TRBV5-6 to TRBJ1-3; no clear D gene. In germline, CDR1 is SGHDT, CDR2 YYEEEE. Trimming cost V 0 bases and J 7 bases, with 8 bases left between them. The CDR3 runs to 13 residues. The CDR3 is CASSLDPGNTIYF. CDR3 in DNA: TGTGCCAGCAGCTTGGACCCGGGGAACACCATATATTTT.